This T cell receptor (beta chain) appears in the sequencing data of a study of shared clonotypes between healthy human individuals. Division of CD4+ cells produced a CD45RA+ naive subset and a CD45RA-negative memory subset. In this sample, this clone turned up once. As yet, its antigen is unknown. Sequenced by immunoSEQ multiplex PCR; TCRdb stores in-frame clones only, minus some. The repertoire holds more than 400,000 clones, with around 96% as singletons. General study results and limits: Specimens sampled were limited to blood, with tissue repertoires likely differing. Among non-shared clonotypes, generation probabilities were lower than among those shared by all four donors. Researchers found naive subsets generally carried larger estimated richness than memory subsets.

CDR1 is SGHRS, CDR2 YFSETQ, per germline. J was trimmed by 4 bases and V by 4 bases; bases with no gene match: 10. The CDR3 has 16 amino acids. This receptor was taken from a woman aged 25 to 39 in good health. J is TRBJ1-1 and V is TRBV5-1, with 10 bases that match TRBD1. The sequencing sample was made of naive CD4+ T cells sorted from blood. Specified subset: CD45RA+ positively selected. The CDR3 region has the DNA TGCGCCAGCAGCACGACAGGGGGCAATGGTTTCACTGAAGCTTTCTTT. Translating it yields CASSTTGGNGFTEAFF.